One and the same sample provided the 27 T cell receptor beta chains below, sequenced in a study of blood T cell repertoires in COVID-19. Clones were read by immunoSEQ multiplex PCR, and TCRdb kept only the in-frame ones, dropping some. The profile shows tens of thousands of clones, 87% of them singletons. Input material: peripheral blood. These TCRs come from a man aged 45 to 65 with active COVID-19.

CDR3 amino acids: CASSGQGALVSSTDTQYF. CDR3 DNA sequence: TGTGCCAGCTCAGGACAGGGGGCGCTGGTATCAAGCACAGATACGCAGTATTTT. V gene TRBV18 combines with J gene TRBJ2-3, with 11 bases identical to TRBD1. The V segment lost 5 bases and the J segment 0 bases; nucleotides outside the gene matches: 10. The CDR3 sequence is 18 residues long. The V gene's germline CDR1 is KGHSH and CDR2 LQKENI.

The chain carries TRBV15 and TRBJ1-4, with D unresolved. The CDR3 is 13 amino acids. Germline V CDR1 and CDR2: LNHNV, YYDKDF (reference sequence). Deletions cut 0 bases from V and 8 bases from J, with 7 bases between. DNA for the CDR3: TGTGCCACCAGCAGAGATGGGCGAGAAAAACTGTTTTTT. It yields the protein CATSRDGREKLFF.

This chain joins TRBV6-2 or TRBV6-3 and TRBJ2-2, with 13 bases fitting TRBD2. After removal of 4 bases from V and 4 bases from J, the junction contained 3 bases not matched to a gene. This CDR3 is built from 16 residues. Germline V gene data show CDR1 as MNHEY and CDR2 as SVGEGT. CDR3 nucleotide sequence: TGTGCCAGCAGTTTACTAGCGGGAGGGCCCACCGGGGAGCTGTTTTTT. This codes for CASSLLAGGPTGELFF.

The chain joins TRBV9 to TRBJ1-2, with D perhaps TRBD1 (5 bases). V lost 2 bases and J lost 5, with 13 bases in between. Germline lookup yields CDR1 SGDLS and CDR2 YYNGEE. This CDR3 has 14 residues. DNA of the CDR3: TGTGCCAGCAGCGTGGGAAGGGGCACTTATGGCTACACCTTC. Translating gives CASSVGRGTYGYTF.

The chain employs TRBV7-2 and TRBJ1-4; D gene uncertain. The CDR3 consists of 14 residues. Trimming removed 2 bases from V and 5 bases from J, with 9 bases in between. In germline, CDR1 is SGHTA, CDR2 FQGNSA. CDR3 sequence: CASSLYSPNEKLFF. In DNA, the CDR3 is TGTGCCAGCAGCTTATACAGCCCCAATGAAAAACTGTTTTTT. The variable domain in full, with the rest retrieved from reference TRBV7-2 and TRBJ1-4, is GAGVSQSPSNKVTEKGKDVELRCDPISGHTALYWYRQSLGQGLEFLIYFQGNSAPDKSGLPSDRFSAERTGGSVSTLTIQRTQQEDSAVYLCASSLYSPNEKLFFGSGTQLSVL.

This clone has just a few counts. The rearrangement joins TRBV6-5 to TRBJ1-2, with a possible D match to TRBD1 (5 bases). The CDR3 covers 14 residues. Germline V CDR1 and CDR2: MNHEY, SVGAGI. The ends were cut back, 6 bases at V and 4 bases at J, with 15 bases in the middle. The CDR3 DNA follows: TGTGCCAGCAGCAAAACGGGGGTTGGCTATGGCTACACCTTC. Translating it yields CASSKTGVGYGYTF.

The DNA of the CDR3 is TGTGCCAGCAGCTTGGTATCGGGAAACCCTGAAGCTTTCTTT. This encodes CASSLVSGNPEAFF. The J gene is TRBJ1-1, the V gene TRBV5-6; D gene unclear. The CDR3 has 14 residues. With 0 bases removed from V and 6 bases from J, the gap between germline ends came to 12 bases. The germline V gene has CDR1 SGHDT and CDR2 YYEEEE.

To note about this clone: The identical CDR3 is also encoded by other nucleotide sequences in the sample. The CDR3 region has the DNA TGTGCCAGCAGTTACTCCGGGACTAGCGGGAGAGAGACCCAGTACTTC. Its translation: CASSYSGTSGRETQYF. The chain employs TRBV6-5 and TRBJ2-5, with 14 bases fitting TRBD2. The V and J ends lost 0 bases and 4 bases, in that order; junction bases with no gene match: 1. The CDR3 runs 16 residues. Germline lookup yields CDR1 MNHEY and CDR2 SVGAGI.

This chain connects TRBV6-1 to TRBJ1-1; TRBD1 matches at 8 bases. This CDR3 spans 14 amino acids. Per the germline V gene, CDR1 is MNHNS and CDR2 is SASEGT. The J segment lost 5 bases and the V segment lost 2 bases, leaving 4 bases of the junction unmatched. The CDR3 is CASSEQGARTEAFF. CDR3 nucleotides: TGTGCCAGCAGTGAACAGGGGGCAAGGACTGAAGCTTTCTTT.

The J gene is TRBJ2-3, the V gene TRBV28; TRBD1 agrees at 8 bases. This CDR3 comprises 16 residues. Germline V gene sequence: CDR1 MDHEN, CDR2 SYDVKM. V shed 3 bases and J 0 bases; nucleotides not matched to a gene: 5. CDR3 sequence (DNA): TGTGCCAGCAGTTTTGCGACAGGGGCAAGCACAGATACGCAGTATTTT. Its protein product is CASSFATGASTDTQYF.

The count of this clone is one. The gene calls are TRBV5-1 and TRBJ1-4; the D is unclear. The CDR3 has 15 amino acids. Germline CDR1 SGHRS, CDR2 YFSETQ. With 0 bases removed from V and 6 bases from J, the gap between germline ends came to 12 bases. In nucleotides, the CDR3 is TGCGCCAGCAGCTTGGGGTGGGCTACTGATGAAAAACTGTTTTTT. It is translated as CASSLGWATDEKLFF.

The chain couples TRBV19 to TRBJ2-5; 8 bases match TRBD2. The J segment lost 5 bases and the V segment lost 1 base, leaving 12 bases of the junction unmatched. The CDR3 runs 17 residues. Germline CDR1 and CDR2: LNHDA and SQIVND (reference sequence). CDR3 protein: CASSIVRASGYLETQYF. The DNA for the CDR3 is TGTGCCAGTAGTATAGTTCGGGCTAGCGGGTATTTGGAGACCCAGTACTTC.

V is TRBV6-1 and J is TRBJ2-1, with a weak D call TRBD2 (5 bases). Trimming stripped 0 bases from V and 6 bases from J, with 21 bases between. In germline, CDR1 is MNHNS, CDR2 SASEGT. This CDR3 comprises 18 residues. The CDR3 bases are TGTGCCAGCAGTGAAGCAGGAGGATCATTCCCTTCCCTCAATGAGCAGTTCTTC. Amino acid sequence: CASSEAGGSFPSLNEQFF.

The CDR3 DNA follows: TGTGCCAGCAGCAAATTCTGCCGTGTCAGAGCTTTCTTT. It is translated as CASSKFCRVRAFF. The chain employs TRBV21-1 and TRBJ1-1; the DNA was not compared with TRBD1, the D call given in the table. TRBV21-1 is flagged as a pseudogene. CDR3 length: 13 residues.

This chain connects TRBV6-6 to TRBJ1-5; tentatively, D is TRBD1 (5 bases). The CDR3 totals 13 residues. CDR1 is MNHNY and CDR2 is SVGAGI in the germline V gene (reference sequence). Trimming cost V 6 bases and J 3 bases, with 9 bases left between them. The chain's CDR3 is CASRQGTNQPQHF. The CDR3 bases are TGTGCCAGCAGGCAGGGTACCAATCAGCCCCAGCATTTT.

The rearrangement joins TRBV5-1 to TRBJ2-3, with D hard to call. The CDR3 is 16 residues long. V dropped 0 bases and J dropped 1 base, with 12 bases sitting between them. Germline V gene data show CDR1 as SGHRS and CDR2 as YFSETQ. The CDR3 bases are TGCGCCAGCAGCTTGGGGCGATCTGGAGGCACAGATACGCAGTATTTT. Its protein product is CASSLGRSGGTDTQYF.

CDR3 sequence: CSPSAANTGELFF. The CDR3 nucleotides read TGCAGTCCAAGTGCAGCGAACACCGGGGAGCTGTTTTTT. The chain links TRBV20-1 to TRBJ2-2; D not resolved. This CDR3 has 13 amino acids. Germline loops: CDR1 DFQATT, CDR2 SNEGSKA (reference sequence). V lost 8 bases, J lost 0 bases, and 10 bases lay in between.

This clone was seen only once. The V and J genes are TRBV3-1 (or the pseudogene TRBV3-2) and TRBJ1-2; 10 bases map to TRBD1. Germline assignment: CDR1 LGHDT and CDR2 YNNKEL (reference sequence). The junction had 11 bases not matched to a gene; V was cut back by 2 bases and J by 5 bases. There are 17 residues in the CDR3. This chain's CDR3 is CASSQTGTGARGYGYTF. The CDR3, as DNA: TGTGCCAGCAGCCAAACCGGGACAGGGGCAAGAGGATATGGCTACACCTTC.

The chain couples TRBV28 to TRBJ1-1; no definite D call. Germline assignment: CDR1 MDHEN and CDR2 SYDVKM. Trimming left V 6 bases short and J 11 bases short, with 22 bases between. The CDR3 runs to 14 residues. In nucleotides, the CDR3 is TGTGCCAGCAGCGTCGGGAGAAATCCGGGCCCTGCTTTCTTT. It encodes CASSVGRNPGPAFF.

A few counts support this clone. The chain has TRBV30 and TRBJ2-7; the match to TRBD1 covers 9 bases. Germline values: CDR1 GTSNPN, CDR2 SVGIG (reference sequence). The CDR3 length is 14 residues. V lost 0 bases and J lost 3; bases outside the gene matches: 3. CDR3 amino acids: CAWSVGTGNYEQYF. CDR3 nucleotides: TGTGCCTGGAGTGTAGGGACAGGGAACTACGAGCAGTACTTC.

The chain recombines TRBV27 with TRBJ1-2, with a weak D call TRBD1 (6 bases). Trimming removed 5 bases at V and 0 bases at J, with 10 bases between. Germline values: CDR1 MNHEY, CDR2 SMNVEV (reference sequence). The CDR3 spans 14 residues. This chain's CDR3 is CASSTRQANYGYTF. CDR3 DNA sequence: TGTGCCAGCAGTACTAGACAGGCTAACTATGGCTACACCTTC.

The V gene is TRBV2, the J gene TRBJ1-6, with TRBD1 as a possible D gene (5 bases). Trimming took off 8 bases at V and 7 bases at J, with 18 bases between the two ends. The CDR3 contains 15 residues. Germline assignment: CDR1 SNHLY and CDR2 FYNNEI. The CDR3 spells CASSVGGGGNSPLHF. The CDR3 DNA sequence: TGTGCCAGCTCGGTCGGGGGTGGGGGAAATTCACCCCTCCACTTT.

The chain carries TRBV27 and TRBJ2-1; 8 bases line up with TRBD1. Trimming removed 0 bases from V and 0 bases from J; junction bases left unmatched: 4. The germline CDR1 and CDR2 sequences are MNHEY and SMNVEV (reference sequence). The CDR3 spans 17 residues. CDR3: CASSLSRTGYSYNEQFF. Written as DNA, the CDR3 is TGTGCCAGCAGTTTATCGCGGACAGGGTACTCCTACAATGAGCAGTTCTTC.

The chain has TRBV7-3 and TRBJ2-7; D gene ambiguous. This CDR3 has 12 amino acids. Per the germline V gene, CDR1 is SGHTA and CDR2 is FQGTGA. V lost 5 bases, J lost 3 bases, and 8 bases lay in between. In DNA form, the CDR3 reads TGTGCCAGCAGCGTGTCGGGCTACGAGCAGTACTTC. Protein sequence: CASSVSGYEQYF. Looking up the rest from reference TRBV7-3 and TRBJ2-7 gives the full variable domain: GAGVSQTPSNKVTEKGKYVELRCDPISGHTALYWYRQSLGQGPEFLIYFQGTGAADDSGLPNDRFFAVRPEGSVSTLKIQRTERGDSAVYLCASSVSGYEQYFGPGTRLTVT.

The J gene is TRBJ1-3, the V gene TRBV7-9, with TRBD1 matching over 7 bases. V lost 3 bases to trimming and J lost 4 bases; unmatched junction nucleotides: 9. This CDR3 comprises 16 residues. In germline, CDR1 is SEHNR, CDR2 FQNEAQ (reference sequence). CDR3 sequence reads: CASSFSSGGSGNTIYF. In DNA form, the CDR3 reads TGTGCCAGCAGCTTTTCGTCAGGGGGTTCAGGAAACACCATATATTTT.

This chain connects TRBV5-8 to TRBJ1-4; possibly TRBD1 for D (5 bases). The CDR3 is 16 residues long. Per the germline V gene, CDR1 is SGHTS and CDR2 is YDEGEE. V was pared by 2 bases and J by 0 bases, with 11 bases between. DNA of the CDR3: TGTGCCAGCAGCTTTGGACAACTTGCAACTAATGAAAAACTGTTTTTT. Amino acids: CASSFGQLATNEKLFF.

Notes on this clone: Different DNA sequences within this sample yield the same CDR3. This sequence joins TRBV20-1 and TRBJ1-1; D unclear. The V end lost 3 bases, the J end lost 1 base, and 9 bases lay between the germline ends. Per the germline V gene, CDR1 is DFQATT and CDR2 is SNEGSKA (reference sequence). The CDR3 runs 13 residues. The CDR3 sequence is CSASSPGNTEAFF. The CDR3 bases are TGCAGTGCTAGTTCGCCAGGGAACACTGAAGCTTTCTTT.